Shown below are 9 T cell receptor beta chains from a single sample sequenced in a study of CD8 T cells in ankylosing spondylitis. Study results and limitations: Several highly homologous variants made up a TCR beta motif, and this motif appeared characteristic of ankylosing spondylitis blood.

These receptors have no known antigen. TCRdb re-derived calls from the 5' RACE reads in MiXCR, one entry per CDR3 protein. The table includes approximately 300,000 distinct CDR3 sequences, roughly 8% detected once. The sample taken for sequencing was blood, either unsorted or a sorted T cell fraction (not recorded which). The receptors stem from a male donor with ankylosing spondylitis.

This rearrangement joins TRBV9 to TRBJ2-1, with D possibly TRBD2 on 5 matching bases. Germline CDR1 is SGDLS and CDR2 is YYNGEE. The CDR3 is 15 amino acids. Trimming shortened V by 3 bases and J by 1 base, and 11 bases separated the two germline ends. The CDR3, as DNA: TGTGCCAGCAGCGCCCGGACTGGATCCTACAATGAGCAGTTCTTC. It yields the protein CASSARTGSYNEQFF.

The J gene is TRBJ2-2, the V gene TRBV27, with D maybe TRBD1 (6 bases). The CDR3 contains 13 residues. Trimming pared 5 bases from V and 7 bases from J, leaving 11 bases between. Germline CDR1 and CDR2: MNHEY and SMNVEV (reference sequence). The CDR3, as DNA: TGTGCCAGCAGTAAACAGGGCGTCGGGGAGCTGTTTTTT. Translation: CASSKQGVGELFF.

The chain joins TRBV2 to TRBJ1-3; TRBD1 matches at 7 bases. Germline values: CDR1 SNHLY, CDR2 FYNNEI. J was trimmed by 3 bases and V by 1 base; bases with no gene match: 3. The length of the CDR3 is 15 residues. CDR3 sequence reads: CASSEEGAGGNTIYF. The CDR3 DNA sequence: TGTGCCAGCAGTGAAGAGGGGGCTGGTGGAAACACCATATATTTT.

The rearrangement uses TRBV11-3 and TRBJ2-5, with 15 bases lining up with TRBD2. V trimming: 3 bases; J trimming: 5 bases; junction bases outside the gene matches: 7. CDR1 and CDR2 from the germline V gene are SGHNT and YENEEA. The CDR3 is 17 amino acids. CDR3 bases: TGTGCCAGCAGCTTCGGGACTAGCGGGAGGCTTTTGGAGACCCAGTACTTC. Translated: CASSFGTSGRLLETQYF.

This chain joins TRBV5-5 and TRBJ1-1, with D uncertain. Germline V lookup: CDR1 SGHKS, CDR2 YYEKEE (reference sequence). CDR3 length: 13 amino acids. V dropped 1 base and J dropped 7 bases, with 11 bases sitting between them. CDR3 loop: CASSLYTPNEAFF. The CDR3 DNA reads TGTGCCAGCAGCTTGTACACACCGAATGAAGCTTTCTTT.

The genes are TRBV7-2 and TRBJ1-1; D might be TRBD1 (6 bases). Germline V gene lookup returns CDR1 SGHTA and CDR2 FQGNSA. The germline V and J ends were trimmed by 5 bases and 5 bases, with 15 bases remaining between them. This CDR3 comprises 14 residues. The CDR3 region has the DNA TGTGCCAGCAGCAGGGGGGGCGGATTGACTGAAGCTTTCTTT. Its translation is CASSRGGGLTEAFF.

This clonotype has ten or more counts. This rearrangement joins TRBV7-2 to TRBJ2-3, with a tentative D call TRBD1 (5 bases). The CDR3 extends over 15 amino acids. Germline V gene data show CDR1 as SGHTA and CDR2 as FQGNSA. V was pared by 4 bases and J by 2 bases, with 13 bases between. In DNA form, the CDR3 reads TGTGCCAGCAGCTCTTTTACAGGAACCACAGATACGCAGTATTTT. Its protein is CASSSFTGTTDTQYF.

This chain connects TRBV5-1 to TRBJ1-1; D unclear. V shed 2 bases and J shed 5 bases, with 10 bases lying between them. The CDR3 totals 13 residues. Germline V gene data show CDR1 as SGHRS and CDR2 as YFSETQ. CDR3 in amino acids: CASSFSQETEAFF. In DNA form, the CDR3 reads TGCGCCAGCAGCTTCTCGCAAGAGACTGAAGCTTTCTTT.

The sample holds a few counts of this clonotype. CDR3 sequence reads: CASTVGAGVHTEAFF. The CDR3 coding sequence is TGTGCCAGCACGGTAGGGGCAGGGGTTCACACTGAAGCTTTCTTT. The chain recombines TRBV12-3 or TRBV12-4 with TRBJ1-1; D may be TRBD1 (6 bases). Deletions cut 7 bases from V and 3 bases from J, with 18 bases between. This CDR3 is built from 15 residues.